The entry below describes one T cell receptor (beta chain). What it binds is not known. The source of the sample is a study of T-cell memory formation after mild COVID-19. Study-level points and caveats: Later expanders leaned CD4+, whereas clones that contracted between day 15 and 85 were balanced CD4/CD8. Second-wave clones with a day 37 peak had unconfirmed SARS-CoV-2 specificity. Chiefly within CM and EM were the contracting CD4+ clones; CD8+ ones were within EMRA.

The CDR3 has 13 residues. V lost 8 bases to trimming and J lost 4 bases; unmatched junction nucleotides: 7. The germline V gene has CDR1 MNHEY and CDR2 SVGEGT. cDNA libraries for TCR alpha and TCR beta, carrying sample barcodes and UMIs, came from 5'RACE with constant-segment primers. One entry per CDR3 protein, called by TCRdb with MiXCR from the 5' RACE reads. This table holds approximately 250,000 distinct CDR3 sequences, 16% found once. This sequence was found in a man younger than 35 who had mild COVID-19 (a few samples of this study predate the infection). Cell type and time point are not known. V usage is TRBV6-2 or TRBV6-3 and J usage is TRBJ1-2, with TRBD1 matching 7 bases. Sequencing input: PBMCs or a T cell subset sorted from them (not recorded which). In nucleotides, the CDR3 is TGTGCCAGCCGGGACAGCAGTTTCTATGGCTACACCTTC. Translation gives CASRDSSFYGYTF.